The clone carrying this T cell receptor beta chain was seen only a few times. No antigen is known for it. Blood got drawn at baseline, again on cycle 4 day 1, and then on cycle 7 day 1. The V gene end was trimmed by 4 bases and the J gene end by 4 bases; junction bases not matched to a gene: 7. This CDR3 contains 14 residues. The germline V gene has CDR1 SQVTM and CDR2 ANQGSEA. Only in-frame clones appear in the TCRdb table, and some are missing; sequencing was by immunoSEQ multiplex PCR. Here the sample spans about 46,000 clones, about 79% being singletons. The data are from a study of OX40 agonist ivuxolimab in advanced cancers. Study-wide context: Hepatocellular carcinoma, melanoma, renal cell or head and neck cancer occurred in dose-escalation patients.

Notes on the study in general: Average numbers of expanded clones were greater in CD8+ T cells than in CD4+.

The clonotype was recovered from an adult with an advanced solid tumor such as melanoma, head and neck, liver or kidney cancer. The chain uses TRBV29-1 and TRBJ2-3, with TRBD2 identical over 8 bases. Source: CD4+ or CD8+ T cells sorted from blood, taken in a trial of the OX40 agonist ivuxolimab. CDR3 nucleotides: TGCAGCGTTGTCGCAGGGCGGGGGGCAGATACGCAGTATTTT. Protein sequence: CSVVAGRGADTQYF.